The 9 T cell receptor beta chains below come from one sample, sequenced in a study of Graves' ophthalmopathy and Graves' hyperthyroidism. Investigators amplified TCR beta CDR3 regions from RNA transcripts. Second-round multiplex PCR came after a first-round RT-PCR that employed HTBI primers. TCRdb re-called the multiplex PCR reads with MiXCR, one entry per CDR3 protein. Altogether approximately 380,000 distinct CDR3 sequences are present, 21% being singletons, with the ten largest covering under 3.5%. Material for sequencing was peripheral blood. These TCRs come from a woman aged 18 to 35 with stable Graves' hyperthyroidism.

The gene calls are TRBV12-5 and TRBJ1-1; perhaps TRBD1 as D (5 bases). The CDR3 spans 15 residues. CDR1 and CDR2 from the germline V gene are LGHNT and FRNRAP. With 0 bases removed from V and 5 bases from J, the gap between germline ends came to 13 bases. CDR3 nucleotides: TGTGCTAGTGGTTTGGTAAGGGGAGTGGGGACTGAAGCTTTCTTT. This translates into CASGLVRGVGTEAFF.

This clonotype has at least ten counts. The chain employs TRBV20-1 and TRBJ1-5; D call uncertain. With 0 bases removed from V and 1 base from J, the gap between germline ends came to 10 bases. Germline loops: CDR1 DFQATT, CDR2 SNEGSKA (reference sequence). This CDR3 is 15 amino acids long. This chain's CDR3 is CSARDAVNSNQPQHF. The CDR3 DNA sequence: TGCAGTGCTAGAGATGCAGTAAACAGCAATCAGCCCCAGCATTTT.

This clonotype was observed at least ten times. The rearrangement links TRBV2 to TRBJ2-5; TRBD1 matches 9 bases. V was pared by 4 bases and J by 5 bases, with 8 bases of the junction left unmatched. This CDR3 region has 15 residues. Germline-derived CDR1 and CDR2 are SNHLY and FYNNEI. The CDR3 bases are TGTGCCAGCAGTGTGAGACCAGGGACAGGGGAGACCCAGTACTTC. This encodes CASSVRPGTGETQYF.

This clonotype was seen many times. This may arise from a read error, as a much more abundant clone is one base away. The CDR3 nucleotides are TGCAGCATGACAGGGGACTATGGCTACACCTTC. Its translation is CSMTGDYGYTF. The chain employs TRBV29-1 and TRBJ1-2, with 8 bases that match TRBD1. The CDR3 extends over 11 amino acids. CDR1 and CDR2 from the germline V gene are SQVTM and ANQGSEA. Germline trimming cut 8 bases from V and 3 bases from J; bases unmatched to any gene: 2.

This clonotype was observed at least ten times. This sequence joins TRBV10-3 and TRBJ1-5; D remains unclear. This CDR3 contains 18 residues. The V and J ends lost 5 bases and 1 base respectively, with 21 bases between them. CDR1 is ENHRY and CDR2 is SYGVKD in the germline V gene. The CDR3 here is CAISPTASSGGSNQPQHF. CDR3 DNA: TGTGCCATCAGTCCAACAGCCAGTAGCGGTGGGAGCAATCAGCCCCAGCATTTT.

The chain has TRBV30 and TRBJ1-2, with D possibly being TRBD1 (5 bases). The CDR3 is 17 residues long. The germline CDR1 and CDR2 sequences are GTSNPN and SVGIG (reference sequence). Trimming removed 3 bases from V and 0 bases from J, with 20 bases in between. For the CDR3, the DNA is TGTGCCTGGAGGATCAGCCGGGACTGGTATTCTAACTATGGCTACACCTTC. This codes for CAWRISRDWYSNYGYTF.

This clonotype has a count of ten or more. This chain connects TRBV20-1 to TRBJ2-7; 12 nucleotides align to TRBD2. The CDR3 runs to 14 residues. CDR1 and CDR2 (germline): DFQATT, SNEGSKA (reference sequence). The J segment lost 2 bases and the V segment lost 3 bases, leaving 2 bases of the junction unmatched. The CDR3 DNA is TGCAGTGCTAGTGGACTAGCGGGGACCTACGAGCAGTACTTC. It translates to CSASGLAGTYEQYF.

This clonotype was counted ten times or more. The chain is built from TRBV12-3 or TRBV12-4 and TRBJ2-7; D remains unclear. The CDR3 is made up of 12 amino acids. Trimming stripped 3 bases from V and 2 bases from J, with 5 bases between. The CDR3 here is CASSLYTYEQYF. The CDR3 DNA is TGTGCCAGCAGTTTGTACACCTACGAGCAGTACTTC.

This clonotype was found many times. The chain couples TRBV20-1 to TRBJ2-7; 8 positions match TRBD2. The CDR3 has 15 amino acids. V lost 1 base and J lost 4; bases outside the gene matches: 9. CDR1 is DFQATT, CDR2 SNEGSKA, per germline (reference sequence). The CDR3 DNA reads as TGCAGTGCTAGAGCGGGAGCGGGAGTTTTGTACGAGCAGTACTTC. Protein product: CSARAGAGVLYEQYF.